This paragraph covers one T cell receptor beta chain sequence. The source of the sample is a study of PD-L1 blockade in urothelial cancer. The CDR3 covers 14 residues. V trimming: 7 bases; J trimming: 0 bases; junction bases outside the gene matches: 3. Germline lookup yields CDR1 MNHEY and CDR2 SVGAGI. Time point defined: peripheral blood 6 weeks after treatment start. Libraries were prepared by immunoSEQ multiplex PCR; TCRdb keeps only in-frame clonotypes and omits some of them. The repertoire holds about 43,000 clones, with approximately 83% as singletons. The chain uses TRBV6-5 and TRBJ2-1; 7 bases map to TRBD1. The specimen comprised PBMCs, sampled around atezolizumab (anti-PD-L1) treatment. The source of this sequence is a man in his sixties with urothelial cancer. The CDR3 here is CASKQGISYNEQFF. In DNA, the CDR3 is TGTGCCAGCAAACAGGGGATCTCCTACAATGAGCAGTTCTTC.